A single sample gave rise to the 15 T cell receptor beta chains below, sequenced in a study of T cell repertoires in cytomegalovirus infection. TCRdb processed the reads anew with MiXCR; each CDR3 protein has one entry. The table shows 97,000 or so distinct CDR3 sequences, with approximately 15% occurring only once. The sequencing input was PBMCs. The receptors were sampled from a human donor in good health (CMV status not recorded). Some clones in this sample may be carry-over from other donors' samples.

This clonotype was picked up many times. V is TRBV7-2 and J is TRBJ1-2; D gene uncertain. Between the trimmed V and J ends, which lost 7 bases and 4 bases, there was a span of 7 bases. The germline CDR1 and CDR2 sequences are SGHTA and FQGNSA. This CDR3 comprises 11 residues. CDR3 sequence: CASTFGYGYTF. CDR3 bases: TGTGCCAGCACCTTCGGCTATGGCTACACCTTC.

This clonotype was seen once. CDR3 DNA: TGTGCCATCAGTGGGAATAGGGACACCGGGGAGCTGTTTTTT. Encoded protein: CAISGNRDTGELFF. This rearrangement joins TRBV10-3 to TRBJ2-2; D gene uncertain. Germline CDR1 and CDR2: ENHRY and SYGVKD. CDR3 length equals 14 residues. The V gene lost 4 bases and the J gene lost 3 bases, with 9 bases spanning the gap.

About this clonotype: This may stem from a read error, because a much larger clone lies one nucleotide away. This chain uses TRBV7-2 with TRBJ2-1, with TRBD2 identical over 7 bases. Unmatched junction bases numbered 8, after V lost 4 bases and J lost 5 bases. There are 15 residues in the CDR3. Per germline, CDR1 SGHTA and CDR2 FQGNSA. CDR3 sequence: CASSSLAWKNNEQFF. DNA of the CDR3: TGTGCCAGCAGCTCACTAGCGTGGAAAAACAATGAGCAGTTCTTC.

The CDR3 DNA is TGTGCCAGCAGCCAAGAGAGGGGGATATGGGGCACCGGGGAGCTGTTTTTT. It encodes CASSQERGIWGTGELFF. This chain links TRBV3-1 with TRBJ2-2; a weak D match, TRBD1 (6 bases). This CDR3 has 17 residues. Deletions cut 0 bases from V and 4 bases from J, with 15 bases between. CDR1 and CDR2 (germline): LGHDT, YNNKEL (reference sequence).

This clonotype was counted between two and nine times. V is TRBV28 and J is TRBJ1-1, with D unclear. Trimming stripped 5 bases from V and 7 bases from J, with 14 bases between. Germline V gene lookup returns CDR1 MDHEN and CDR2 SYDVKM. This CDR3 comprises 13 residues. The CDR3 reads CASSTNRFFEAFF. CDR3 in DNA: TGTGCCAGCAGTACAAACAGATTTTTTGAAGCTTTCTTT.

This clonotype appeared many times. This chain links TRBV7-3 with TRBJ1-5, with a possible D match to TRBD1 (6 bases). V was trimmed by 6 bases and J by 1 base, leaving 13 bases between them. This CDR3 contains 15 residues. Per germline, CDR1 SGHTA and CDR2 FQGTGA. The CDR3 sequence is CASSYRVWSNQPQHF. CDR3 nucleotide sequence: TGTGCCAGCAGTTACAGGGTTTGGAGCAATCAGCCCCAGCATTTT. Full variable domain (missing parts from reference TRBV7-3 and TRBJ1-5): GAGVSQTPSNKVTEKGKYVELRCDPISGHTALYWYRQSLGQGPEFLIYFQGTGAADDSGLPNDRFFAVRPEGSVSTLKIQRTERGDSAVYLCASSYRVWSNQPQHFGDGTRLSIL.

This clonotype was found a few times. The chain is built from TRBV4-1 and TRBJ2-7, with D hard to call. Between the trimmed V and J ends, which lost 1 base and 4 bases, there was a span of 11 bases. The CDR3 runs 14 residues. Germline CDR1 MGHRA, CDR2 YSYEKL. The DNA for the CDR3 is TGCGCCAGCAGCCAAGGTGGCAGTTTATACGAGCAGTACTTC. It translates to CASSQGGSLYEQYF.

This clonotype was counted ten times or more. This sequence joins TRBV7-2 and TRBJ1-2; TRBD1 matches 8 bases. Germline CDR1 SGHTA, CDR2 FQGNSA. The CDR3 contains 15 residues. V shed 3 bases and J 4 bases; nucleotides not matched to a gene: 7. The CDR3 coding sequence is TGTGCCAGCAGCTTGGACCTGGACAGGGTCTATGGCTACACCTTC. Protein: CASSLDLDRVYGYTF.

In this sample, this clonotype turned up many times. The chain employs TRBV11-3 and TRBJ2-3, with TRBD2 matching 10 bases. V trimming: 4 bases; J trimming: 3 bases; junction bases outside the gene matches: 4. The CDR3 covers 15 residues. Germline V gene sequence: CDR1 SGHNT, CDR2 YENEEA. CDR3 protein: CASSSGTSVTDTQYF. DNA of the CDR3: TGTGCCAGCAGCTCCGGGACTAGCGTGACAGATACGCAGTATTTT. The entire variable domain, with the rest obtained from reference TRBV11-3 and TRBJ2-3, is as follows: EAGVVQSPRYKIIEKKQPVAFWCNPISGHNTLYWYLQNLGQGPELLIRYENEEAVDDSQLPKDRFSAERLKGVDSTLKIQPAELGDSAVYLCASSSGTSVTDTQYFGPGTRLTVL.

A word on this clonotype: This may come from a read error, since a much larger clone is one base off. The J gene is TRBJ2-3, the V gene TRBV7-2; D remains ambiguous. This CDR3 has 16 residues. CDR1 and CDR2 from the germline V gene are SGHTA and FQGNSA. V dropped 4 bases and J dropped 4 bases, with 18 bases sitting between them. CDR3 DNA sequence: TGTGCCAGCAGCTCCTCCCGCATTGGAGAGCCAGATACGCAGTATTTT. As protein: CASSSSRIGEPDTQYF.

This clonotype was counted at least ten times. The rearrangement joins TRBV11-2 to TRBJ2-2; 7 bases match TRBD1. The J segment lost 9 bases and the V segment lost 4 bases, leaving 11 bases of the junction unmatched. Germline CDR1 SGHAT, CDR2 FQNNGV. CDR3 length equals 15 residues. The CDR3 is CASSSVQGVVRELFF. Here the CDR3 DNA reads TGTGCCAGCAGCTCAGTGCAGGGGGTGGTTCGGGAGCTGTTTTTT.

This clonotype was counted between two and nine times. V gene TRBV12-3 or TRBV12-4 combines with J gene TRBJ1-1, with D perhaps matching TRBD1 (5 bases). V was pared by 3 bases and J by 3 bases, with 11 bases between. CDR3 length: 14 amino acids. The CDR3 DNA follows: TGTGCCAGCAGTTTTGAAGGGGTTGACACTGAAGCTTTCTTT. Its protein is CASSFEGVDTEAFF.

The gene calls are TRBV12-5 and TRBJ2-1; 8 nucleotides agree with TRBD1. Germline V lookup: CDR1 LGHNT, CDR2 FRNRAP. The CDR3 has 13 residues. V lost 7 bases, J lost 5 bases, and 4 bases stayed unmatched. CDR3 bases: TGTGCTAGTGACCCGACAGGGGACAATGAGCAGTTCTTC. Protein product: CASDPTGDNEQFF.

The chain carries TRBV7-3 and TRBJ2-6; D uncertain. V gave up 1 base and J gave up 2 bases, with 6 bases separating them. Per germline, CDR1 SGHTA and CDR2 FQGTGA. The CDR3 has 15 residues. The CDR3 is CASSLRVAGANVLTF. Written as DNA, the CDR3 is TGTGCCAGCAGCTTAAGGGTAGCTGGGGCCAACGTCCTGACTTTC.

Ten or more counts support this clonotype. The rearrangement uses TRBV9 and TRBJ1-1; D perhaps matches TRBD1 (6 bases). The CDR3 consists of 13 residues. Trimming shortened V by 2 bases and J by 11 bases, and 16 bases separated the two germline ends. Germline V CDR1 and CDR2: SGDLS, YYNGEE. The CDR3 coding sequence is TGTGCCAGCAGCGTTACCATGGACAGTGAGGCTTTCTTT. It encodes CASSVTMDSEAFF.